This TCR beta chain was sequenced in a study of blood T cells in healthy people across ages. Using a J-beta primer mix together with a sample-barcoded 5' primer, a second PCR was run for 7 to 11 cycles. Each cDNA molecule, via a template-switch adaptor with 12 random nucleotides, was tagged. Each sample provided no less than 2.5 million CDR3-containing paired-end reads. Each CDR3 protein is one row after TCRdb ran MiXCR on the 5' RACE reads. The sample consists of about a million distinct CDR3 sequences, roughly two fifths of them appearing once. Roughly 10 milliliters of peripheral blood were drawn from each donor into EDTA-treated tubes. V lost 3 bases to trimming and J lost 0 bases; unmatched junction nucleotides: 3. The CDR3 is 16 amino acids. CDR1 LNHNV and CDR2 YYDKDF come from the germline V gene (reference sequence). General study results and limits: There was a strong correlation between TCR beta diversity and naive T cell percentage.

Of note for this clonotype: As yet, its antigen is unknown.

Sequencing was carried out using blood. The genes are TRBV15 and TRBJ1-4; 8 nucleotides agree with TRBD1. The TCR originated in a man between 18 and 29 years old in good health. CDR3 residues: CATSSRQGTTNEKLFF. DNA of the CDR3: TGTGCCACCAGCAGCCGACAGGGGACAACTAATGAAAAACTGTTTTTT.